A single sample is the source of the 14 T cell receptor beta chains below, sequenced in a study of blood T cell repertoires in COVID-19. TCRdb's table, derived via immunoSEQ multiplex PCR, lists solely in-frame clones and lacks some. The repertoire holds 250,000 to 300,000 clones, about nine tenths seen once, with around 5.8% in the top ten. The sample comprised peripheral blood. These receptors were collected from a woman aged 45-65 years with COVID-19, enrolled during active disease.

This chain links TRBV7-6 with TRBJ2-1, with 10 bases aligning to TRBD2. Germline CDR1 is SGHVS and CDR2 is FNYEAQ. Trimming took 1 base from V and 9 from J; bases not matched to a gene: 9. The CDR3 has 16 residues. The CDR3 here is CASSLDPSGSGGEQFF. CDR3 in DNA: TGTGCCAGCAGCTTAGATCCTAGCGGGAGTGGTGGTGAGCAGTTCTTC.

The CDR3 sequence: CAISESAGAMNTEAFF. In DNA form, the CDR3 reads TGTGCCATCAGTGAGTCGGCTGGAGCCATGAACACTGAAGCTTTCTTT. This chain joins TRBV10-3 and TRBJ1-1; D unclear. The V gene's germline CDR1 is ENHRY and CDR2 SYGVKD. The length of the CDR3 is 16 residues. The germline V and J ends were trimmed by 0 bases and 0 bases, with 11 bases remaining between them.

The chain uses TRBV11-3 and TRBJ2-3; weak D call: TRBD2 (5 bases). The germline V gene has CDR1 SGHNT and CDR2 YENEEA. The CDR3 loop spans 12 amino acids. Trimming shortened V by 5 bases and J by 2 bases, and 5 bases separated the two germline ends. The CDR3 protein is CASSRDTDTQYF. The CDR3 DNA is TGTGCCAGCAGCCGGGACACAGATACGCAGTATTTT.

The table lists this clone with a count of one. The CDR3 nucleotides are TGTGCCATCAGCCCCGTTTCGAACACTGAAGCTTTCTTT. Amino acids: CAISPVSNTEAFF. The chain is built from TRBV10-3 and TRBJ1-1; D is undetermined. The V gene lost 6 bases and the J gene lost 1 base, with 9 bases spanning the gap. Per the germline V gene, CDR1 is ENHRY and CDR2 is SYGVKD. The CDR3 is 13 residues long.

The gene calls are TRBV28 and TRBJ1-5; 7 positions match TRBD1. With 6 bases clipped from V and 4 bases from J, the junction kept 6 bases outside the gene matches. CDR1 and CDR2 (germline): MDHEN, SYDVKM. The CDR3 is made up of 14 amino acids. The CDR3 sequence: CASSRTGANQPQHF. In DNA form, the CDR3 reads TGTGCCAGCAGCCGCACAGGGGCGAATCAGCCCCAGCATTTT.

The chain has TRBV4-3 and TRBJ2-2; D possibly corresponds to TRBD2 (5 bases). CDR3 length: 16 amino acids. Trimming stripped 4 bases from V and 2 bases from J, with 14 bases between. Germline-derived CDR1 and CDR2 are LGHNA and YSLEER. The CDR3 nucleotides read TGCGCCAGCAGCCGGATGAGGGCCTCAAACACCGGGGAGCTGTTTTTT. Translating gives CASSRMRASNTGELFF.

V usage is TRBV18 and J usage is TRBJ2-2; perhaps TRBD2 as D (6 bases). CDR1 is KGHSH and CDR2 is LQKENI in the germline V gene. CDR3 length: 17 amino acids. Trimming stripped 3 bases from V and 0 bases from J, with 14 bases between. The CDR3 DNA reads TGTGCCAGCTCACCGCCCCATGTAGCGGCGAACACCGGGGAGCTGTTTTTT. Protein: CASSPPHVAANTGELFF. The full variable domain, rest sourced from reference TRBV18 and TRBJ2-2, is NAGVMQNPRHLVRRRGQEARLRCSPMKGHSHVYWYRQLPEEGLKFMVYLQKENIIDESGMPKERFSAEFPKEGPSILRIQQVVRGDSAAYFCASSPPHVAANTGELFFGEGSRLTVL.

This CDR3 is CASSLSGQDEQYF. In DNA, the CDR3 is TGTGCCAGCAGTTTATCGGGTCAGGACGAGCAGTACTTC. This chain uses TRBV27 with TRBJ2-7; no firm D call. CDR3 length equals 13 residues. The V end was cut by 0 bases, the J end by 5 bases, with 8 bases between. Germline CDR1 and CDR2: MNHEY and SMNVEV (reference sequence).

This chain links TRBV27 with TRBJ1-1; the match to TRBD1 covers 7 bases. This CDR3 is built from 14 residues. Germline V CDR1 and CDR2: MNHEY, SMNVEV (reference sequence). Unmatched junction bases numbered 5, after V lost 6 bases and J lost 1 base. Written as DNA, the CDR3 is TGTGCCAGCAGGATGGACAGGAAGAACACTGAAGCTTTCTTT. Protein sequence: CASRMDRKNTEAFF.

The V and J genes are TRBV5-5 and TRBJ1-2, with D perhaps TRBD1 (6 bases). Trimming stripped 3 bases from V and 4 bases from J, with 13 bases between. There are 14 residues in the CDR3. Per the germline V gene, CDR1 is SGHKS and CDR2 is YYEKEE (reference sequence). CDR3 loop: CASSSAGASYGYTF. The CDR3 nucleotides are TGTGCCAGCAGCTCCGCAGGGGCGAGCTATGGCTACACCTTC.

The chain employs TRBV5-1 and TRBJ1-6; no reliable D call. Looked up from germline, CDR1 is SGHRS and CDR2 is YFSETQ. This CDR3 spans 17 amino acids. With 4 bases removed from V and 5 bases from J, the gap between germline ends came to 19 bases. Here the CDR3 reads CASSLLASKSDNSPLHF. CDR3 nucleotides: TGCGCCAGCAGCCTACTAGCCAGTAAAAGCGATAATTCACCCCTCCACTTT.

The chain couples TRBV19 to TRBJ1-1; 7 bases agree with TRBD1. V dropped 2 bases and J dropped 1; count of bases not matched to a gene: 4. The CDR3 has 15 residues. Germline CDR1 is LNHDA and CDR2 is SQIVND (reference sequence). The chain's CDR3 is CASSITGQTNTEAFF. Written as DNA, the CDR3 is TGTGCCAGTAGTATAACGGGACAGACGAACACTGAAGCTTTCTTT.

V is TRBV10-2 and J is TRBJ2-1, with TRBD2 matching 11 bases. Germline V gives CDR1 WSHSY, CDR2 SAAADI. The CDR3 spans 17 residues. The ends lost 4 bases at V and 8 bases at J; junction bases unmatched: 13. CDR3 DNA sequence: TGCGCCAGCAGTGGGGGGGCTAGCGGGAGGAGGAGCGATGAGCAGTTCTTC. Translating gives CASSGGASGRRSDEQFF.

The chain joins TRBV4-1 to TRBJ1-2; D not resolved. The CDR3 totals 15 residues. The V end lost 0 bases, the J end lost 3 bases, and 11 bases lay between the germline ends. Germline CDR1 and CDR2: MGHRA and YSYEKL. CDR3 bases: TGCGCCAGCAGCCAAGAAGCAGGTGCCTACTATGGCTACACCTTC. Translating it yields CASSQEAGAYYGYTF.